This T cell receptor beta chain was documented in a study of T cell responses to AZD1222 COVID-19 vaccine. Study-level results: The study found vaccine-associated CD4 TCRs spanning spike, dominant at 160-218 and 743-854. In a largely white British group with more females than males, clonal diversity was possibly underestimated. Researchers took repertoire samples only after the peak T cell response had come.

On this clone: Its target is unknown.

CDR1 and CDR2 (germline): SGHTA, FQGNSA. This CDR3 has 15 residues. V was cut by 3 bases and J by 2 bases, with 11 bases left in between. The data were produced by immunoSEQ multiplex PCR, yet TCRdb's version contains in-frame clones alone and is incomplete. Among about 160,000 clones, roughly 86% were seen once, and the ten largest hold roughly 5.5%. The TCR comes from an adult in good health. The gene calls are TRBV7-2 and TRBJ1-3; D is ambiguous. Sequences were derived from peripheral blood, sampled on day 0 of AZD1222 vaccination. CDR3 protein: CASSLTGPAGNTIYF. As DNA, the CDR3 is TGTGCCAGCAGCTTGACGGGTCCGGCTGGAAACACCATATATTTT.